These T cell receptor beta chains were read from a single sample in a study of blood T cell repertoires in COVID-19. Only in-frame clones appear in the TCRdb table, and some are missing; sequencing was by immunoSEQ multiplex PCR. The sample holds roughly 130,000 clones, roughly 84% seen once. Specimen: PBMCs or T cells enriched from blood (not recorded which). Every receptor here comes from a man aged 35-49 years with acute COVID-19. Both conserved end residues are part of each CDR3. A D gene is named only where the DNA matches it firmly. The listing skips clone size in some rows; elsewhere it reads once, few, many or a size class.

v_gene	d_gene	j_gene	abundance	CDR3aa	CDR3nt
TRBV7-2	TRBD1	TRBJ2-2	once	CASSEHRGTGELFF	TGTGCCAGCAGCGAGCACAGGGGTACCGGGGAGCTGTTTTTT
TRBV5-1	NA	TRBJ2-7	NA	CASRGGRHYEQYF	TGCGCCAGCAGGGGGGGACGGCACTACGAGCAGTACTTC
TRBV7-6	TRBD2	TRBJ2-2	NA	CASPWTSPGELFF	TGTGCCAGCCCGTGGACTAGCCCCGGGGAGCTGTTTTTT
TRBV7-9	TRBD2	TRBJ2-5	NA	CASSTRLAGDETQYF	TGTGCCAGCAGCACCCGACTAGCGGGAGATGAGACCCAGTACTTC
TRBV3-1/TRBV3-2	TRBD1	TRBJ1-3	once	CASSRGGAPGNTIYF	TGTGCCAGCAGCCGAGGGGGCGCCCCTGGAAACACCATATATTTT
TRBV6-6	NA	TRBJ2-7	NA	CASSYVSSSYEQYF	TGTGCCAGCAGTTACGTTAGTAGCTCCTACGAGCAGTACTTC
TRBV5-4	NA	TRBJ2-5	few	CASSSPSGPQETQYF	TGTGCCAGCAGCTCACCCTCAGGGCCTCAAGAGACCCAGTACTTC
TRBV29-1	NA	TRBJ2-5	NA	CSVEDSVGSQETQYF	TGCAGCGTTGAAGATAGCGTCGGGAGCCAAGAGACCCAGTACTTC
TRBV2	NA	TRBJ1-2	NA	CASSETGPTYGYTF	TGTGCCAGCAGTGAAACTGGGCCGACCTATGGCTACACCTTC
TRBV7-6	TRBD2	TRBJ2-1	NA	CASSARGTSGNNEQFF	TGTGCCAGCAGCGCCCGAGGGACTAGCGGAAACAATGAGCAGTTCTTC
TRBV6-5	NA	TRBJ1-1	NA	CASSKGGEAFF	TGTGCCAGCAGCAAAGGGGGTGAAGCTTTCTTT
TRBV30	NA	TRBJ1-1	NA	CAWRQGTEAFF	TGTGCCTGGAGACAGGGCACTGAAGCTTTCTTT
TRBV11-2	NA	TRBJ2-7	NA	CASSPGGGSYEQYF	TGTGCCAGCAGCCCAGGTGGGGGGTCCTACGAGCAGTACTTC
TRBV7-7	TRBD2	TRBJ2-1	NA	CASSPSSGSYNEQFF	TGTGCCAGCAGTCCTTCTAGCGGGAGCTACAATGAGCAGTTCTTC
TRBV9	NA	TRBJ1-2	NA	CASSVVGGGYGYTF	TGTGCCAGCAGCGTAGTGGGGGGTGGCTATGGCTACACCTTC
TRBV11-3	TRBD1	TRBJ2-2	NA	CASSSDRGAPGELFF	TGTGCCAGCAGCTCCGACAGGGGGGCGCCCGGGGAGCTGTTTTTT
TRBV7-2	NA	TRBJ2-1	NA	CASSLSSSRAGNEQFF	TGTGCCAGCAGCCTGAGTAGTTCTAGGGCAGGGAATGAGCAGTTCTTC
TRBV24-1	NA	TRBJ2-1	NA	CATSDLDSTGLEQFF	TGTGCCACCAGTGACCTCGACTCTACCGGTTTGGAGCAGTTCTTC